The clone carrying this T cell receptor (beta chain) is deemed medium-sized. What it recognizes is unknown. The entry originates in a study of spatial heterogeneity in lung cancer. Looking at the study overall: The study consistently detected more beta-chain than alpha-chain sequences.

Time point in this sample: sample taken at primary tumor resection. Unsorted whole RNA samples from tumor, nontumor lung or frozen PBMC were sequenced. Germline values: CDR1 MDHEN, CDR2 SYDVKM. V was cut by 5 bases and J by 4 bases, with 6 bases left in between. The CDR3 has 11 residues. Broader study findings: The appearance of ubiquitous expanded tumor TCRs in blood was greater at resection than follow-up.

From the 5' RACE reads, TCRdb called clonotypes with MiXCR, one entry per CDR3 protein. The sample has tens of thousands of distinct CDR3 sequences, about a fifth seen once. The chain joins TRBV28 to TRBJ2-7, with D uncertain. This sequence was found in a male donor with early-stage non-small cell lung cancer. This sample comprised PBMCs, obtained at surgery. The CDR3 here is CASSDQYEQYF. CDR3 in DNA: TGTGCCAGCAGTGACCAGTACGAGCAGTACTTC.